What follows are 7 T cell receptor beta chains derived from one specimen sequenced in a study of blood T cell repertoires in COVID-19. Some clones are missing from TCRdb's copy, which holds only in-frame ones; the method was immunoSEQ multiplex PCR. The repertoire holds fewer than 250,000 clones, with 88% as singletons. The sample taken for sequencing was peripheral blood. These receptors all stem from a man between 65 and 80 years old with acute or convalescent COVID-19.

The V gene is TRBV27, the J gene TRBJ2-7; D perhaps matches TRBD1 (6 bases). CDR3 length equals 15 residues. Germline V lookup: CDR1 MNHEY, CDR2 SMNVEV (reference sequence). V lost 5 bases, J lost 2 bases, and 16 bases lay in between. In DNA form, the CDR3 reads TGTGCCAGCAGTCCCCTAGGAAGGGGGACCTACGAGCAGTACTTC. Translated: CASSPLGRGTYEQYF.

The rearrangement uses TRBV27 and TRBJ2-3, with TRBD2 identical over 10 bases. CDR1 is MNHEY, CDR2 SMNVEV, per germline (reference sequence). The CDR3 covers 12 residues. V lost 10 bases to trimming and J lost 7 bases; unmatched junction nucleotides: 5. Here the CDR3 reads CATGLAENTQYF. The DNA of the CDR3 is TGTGCCACCGGACTAGCGGAAAATACGCAGTATTTT.

The chain is built from TRBV5-5 and TRBJ2-7, with D perhaps TRBD1 (6 bases). V lost 0 bases and J 3 bases, leaving 13 bases between the germline ends. The CDR3 contains 15 residues. Germline CDR1 SGHKS, CDR2 YYEKEE (reference sequence). CDR3 bases: TGTGCCAGCAGCTTGGAGTGGCAGGGGTTCTACGAGCAGTACTTC. It encodes CASSLEWQGFYEQYF.

The chain uses TRBV5-4 and TRBJ2-3; D is uncertain. There are 15 residues in the CDR3. The germline gives CDR1 SGHNT, CDR2 YYREEE (reference sequence). With 4 bases removed from V and 0 bases from J, the gap between germline ends came to 12 bases. CDR3 DNA: TGTGCCAGCAGCCCCGCCCCGACTAGCACAGATACGCAGTATTTT. It codes for CASSPAPTSTDTQYF. The full variable domain, completed using reference TRBV5-4 and TRBJ2-3, is ETGVTQSPTHLIKTRGQQVTLRCSSQSGHNTVSWYQQALGQGPQFIFQYYREEENGRGNFPPRFSGLQFPNYSSELNVNALELDDSALYLCASSPAPTSTDTQYFGPGTRLTVL.

The rearrangement uses TRBV27 and TRBJ1-1, with TRBD1 matching over 9 bases. The CDR3 contains 14 residues. Trimming removed 2 bases from V and 4 bases from J; junction bases left unmatched: 2. Per germline, CDR1 MNHEY and CDR2 SMNVEV (reference sequence). CDR3 in amino acids: CASSLGQGTTEAFF. The CDR3 coding sequence is TGTGCCAGCAGTTTAGGACAGGGGACCACTGAAGCTTTCTTT.

V gene TRBV27 combines with J gene TRBJ1-6; D perhaps matches TRBD1 (6 bases). The V end lost 6 bases, the J end lost 4 bases, and 10 bases lay between the germline ends. Germline V gene data show CDR1 as MNHEY and CDR2 as SMNVEV (reference sequence). CDR3 length: 14 residues. The CDR3 sequence: CASRPGQYNSPLHF. The CDR3 nucleotides read TGTGCCAGCAGGCCAGGACAGTATAATTCACCCCTCCACTTT.

The chain employs TRBV4-1 and TRBJ2-3; 7 bases fit TRBD2. The trim removed 3 bases at V and 5 bases at J, leaving 5 bases unmatched. CDR1 and CDR2 (germline): MGHRA, YSYEKL. The CDR3 is made up of 14 amino acids. Here the CDR3 reads CASSHSGTGDTQYF. CDR3 nucleotides: TGCGCCAGCAGCCACAGCGGGACCGGAGATACGCAGTATTTT.